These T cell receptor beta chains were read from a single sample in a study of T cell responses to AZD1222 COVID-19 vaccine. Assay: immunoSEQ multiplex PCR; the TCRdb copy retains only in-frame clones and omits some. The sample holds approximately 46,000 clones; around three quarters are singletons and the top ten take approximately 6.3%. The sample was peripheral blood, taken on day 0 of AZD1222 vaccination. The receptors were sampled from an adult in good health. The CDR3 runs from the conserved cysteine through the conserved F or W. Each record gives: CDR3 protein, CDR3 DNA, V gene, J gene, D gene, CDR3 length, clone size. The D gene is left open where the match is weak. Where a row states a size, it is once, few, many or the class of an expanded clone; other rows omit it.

CAINRGENSPLHF	TGCGCCATCAACAGGGGGGAAAATTCACCCCTCCACTTT	TRBV10-2	TRBJ1-6	TRBD1	13	-
CASSPRRLDYGYTF	TGTGCCAGCAGCCCCCGCAGGTTAGACTATGGCTACACCTTC	TRBV7-2	TRBJ1-2	-	14	-
CASSLYPGGNTGELFF	TGTGCCAGCAGTTTATACCCAGGGGGGAACACCGGGGAGCTGTTTTTT	TRBV27	TRBJ2-2	TRBD1	16	few
CASSLAGGTEAFF	TGTGCCAGCAGTCTAGCAGGGGGCACTGAAGCTTTCTTT	TRBV12-3/TRBV12-4	TRBJ1-1	TRBD1	13	once
CASTSRGRFNYGYTF	TGTGCCAGCACCTCCCGGGGCAGATTCAACTATGGCTACACCTTC	TRBV5-4	TRBJ1-2	-	15	-
CASSFQAPLGTSNSPLHF	TGTGCCAGCAGTTTTCAAGCCCCCCTGGGGACTTCTAATTCACCCCTCCACTTT	TRBV28	TRBJ1-6	-	18	few
CSVLKGQVSYEQYF	TGCAGCGTCCTGAAAGGACAGGTTTCCTACGAGCAGTACTTC	TRBV29-1	TRBJ2-7	TRBD1	14	-
CASSLRQGYQETQYF	TGTGCCAGCAGCTTAAGACAGGGATACCAAGAGACCCAGTACTTC	TRBV7-9	TRBJ2-5	TRBD1	15	-
CASSTGQGGTRGYTF	TGTGCCAGCAGCACGGGACAGGGGGGGACGCGTGGCTACACCTTC	TRBV5-4	TRBJ1-2	TRBD1	15	-
CASSFTGGREKLFF	TGTGCCAGCAGTTTCACAGGGGGACGTGAAAAACTGTTTTTT	TRBV28	TRBJ1-4	TRBD1	14	-
CASRQSNTGELFF	TGTGCCAGCAGACAGTCGAACACCGGGGAGCTGTTTTTT	TRBV28	TRBJ2-2	-	13	-
CASSLVGGINTEAFF	TGTGCCAGCAGCTTAGTTGGGGGGATAAACACTGAAGCTTTCTTT	TRBV11-2	TRBJ1-1	-	15	-
CAISAREEEKLFF	TGTGCCATCAGTGCGAGGGAAGAGGAAAAACTGTTTTTT	TRBV10-3	TRBJ1-4	-	13	once
CASTLLPGSNYGYTF	TGCGCCAGCACCCTCCTACCGGGATCTAACTATGGCTACACCTTC	TRBV5-1	TRBJ1-2	-	15	-
CASSDGGLGEKLFF	TGCGCCAGCAGTGATGGGGGTTTAGGCGAAAAACTGTTTTTT	TRBV10-2	TRBJ1-4	-	14	-
CASSLHSGAFQETQYF	TGTGCCAGCAGTCTACATAGCGGAGCCTTCCAAGAGACCCAGTACTTC	TRBV6-2/TRBV6-3	TRBJ2-5	-	16	-
CASSLRGTEAFF	TGTGCCAGCAGCCTCAGGGGGACTGAAGCTTTCTTT	TRBV13	TRBJ1-1	TRBD1	12	-
CASSLLRGSSGNTIYF	TGTGCCAGCAGTTTATTGCGCGGCAGCTCTGGAAACACCATATATTTT	TRBV28	TRBJ1-3	-	16	few
CASSVGQGAGEAFF	TGTGCCAGCAGCGTAGGACAGGGGGCAGGAGAAGCTTTCTTT	TRBV9	TRBJ1-1	TRBD1	14	-
CASSSPRTANYGYTF	TGTGCCAGCAGTTCACCGAGGACAGCTAACTATGGCTACACCTTC	TRBV28	TRBJ1-2	-	15	-
CASSVVIGSQLFF	TGTGCCAGCAGCGTAGTCATCGGCAGCCAACTGTTTTTT	TRBV9	TRBJ1-4	-	13	-
CASSLGLPFRETQYF	TGTGCCAGCAGCCTCGGACTGCCCTTCCGAGAGACCCAGTACTTC	TRBV7-6	TRBJ2-5	-	15	-
CASSSGLGPSSYNEQFF	TGTGCCAGCAGCTCGGGACTTGGCCCAAGCTCCTACAATGAGCAGTTCTTC	TRBV11-3	TRBJ2-1	-	17	-
CASSQRTDTQYF	TGTGCCAGCTCACAGCGCACAGATACGCAGTATTTT	TRBV18	TRBJ2-3	-	12	-
CASSHDTGRHHGYTF	TGTGCCAGCAGCCACGATACAGGGCGGCATCATGGCTACACCTTC	TRBV3-1/TRBV3-2	TRBJ1-2	-	15	-
CASRLAGVGETQYF	TGTGCCAGCAGGTTAGCGGGAGTGGGAGAGACCCAGTACTTC	TRBV28	TRBJ2-5	TRBD2	14	-
CASSLGIGDTQYF	TGTGCCAGCAGCCTCGGCATTGGGGATACGCAGTATTTT	TRBV5-6	TRBJ2-3	-	13	-
CASSAQGLAGGHEQFF	TGTGCCAGCAGTGCCCAGGGACTAGCGGGGGGTCATGAGCAGTTCTTC	TRBV2	TRBJ2-1	TRBD2	16	once
CASSYYVAGDEQFF	TGTGCCAGCAGTTATTATGTAGCGGGGGATGAGCAGTTCTTC	TRBV27	TRBJ2-1	TRBD2	14	-
CASSNLRQASNYGYTF	TGTGCCAGCAGCAACCTTAGACAGGCCTCTAACTATGGCTACACCTTC	TRBV9	TRBJ1-2	-	16	-
CASSNRGDEKLFF	TGTGCCAGCAGTAACAGGGGGGATGAAAAACTGTTTTTT	TRBV12-3/TRBV12-4	TRBJ1-4	TRBD1	13	-
CASSPTGGVEKLFF	TGTGCCAGCAGCCCAACGGGAGGGGTGGAAAAACTGTTTTTT	TRBV7-2	TRBJ1-4	-	14	once
CASSRTGQGRQPQHF	TGTGCCAGCAGTAGAACGGGACAGGGCCGGCAGCCCCAGCATTTT	TRBV28	TRBJ1-5	TRBD1	15	-
CASSYGLTYEQYF	TGTGCCAGCAGTTATGGGCTCACGTACGAGCAGTACTTC	TRBV25-1	TRBJ2-7	-	13	-
CASRTPNYNEQFF	TGTGCCAGCAGGACACCCAATTACAATGAGCAGTTCTTC	TRBV6-5	TRBJ2-1	-	13	-
CASSLDVEVGTQYF	TGTGCCAGCAGCTTAGATGTGGAGGTGGGGACCCAGTACTTC	TRBV7-2	TRBJ2-5	-	14	-
CASSEARGNIQYF	TGTGCCAGCAGTGAAGCGCGGGGGAACATTCAGTACTTC	TRBV6-1	TRBJ2-4	TRBD2	13	-
CASSVPGQPQHF	TGTGCCAGCAGCGTCCCAGGCCAGCCCCAGCATTTT	TRBV12-3/TRBV12-4	TRBJ1-5	-	12	-
CASSPPQGPRGYTF	TGTGCCAGCAGCCCCCCCCAGGGGCCAAGAGGCTACACCTTC	TRBV7-9	TRBJ1-2	-	14	-
CASSQSHSTEAFF	TGTGCCAGCAGCCAATCACACAGCACTGAAGCTTTCTTT	TRBV16	TRBJ1-1	-	13	-
CASSIGPDRGLTGELFF	TGTGCCAGTAGTATAGGCCCAGACAGGGGACTTACCGGGGAGCTGTTTTTT	TRBV19	TRBJ2-2	TRBD1	17	-
CASSPGQGPTQYF	TGTGCCAGCAGCCCCGGGCAGGGCCCCACCCAGTACTTC	TRBV6-5	TRBJ2-5	-	13	-
CASRKLSYSNQPQHF	TGTGCCAGTCGAAAACTTTCCTATAGCAATCAGCCCCAGCATTTT	TRBV19	TRBJ1-5	-	15	-